The source of this TCR beta chain is a study of T cell responses to AZD1222 COVID-19 vaccine. At the level of the study: Pooled in the analysis were second doses at about 4 or about 12 weeks.

Details on this clone: Its target is unknown.

Sequenced by immunoSEQ multiplex PCR; TCRdb stores in-frame clones only, minus some. There are about 150,000 clones in the sample; more than 85% occur only once, and approximately 1.6% lies in the top ten. Study observations and caveats: The study sampled repertoires only after the peak T cell response.

This clonotype was obtained from an adult in good health. Sequencing used peripheral blood, obtained on day 0 of AZD1222 vaccination.

The CDR3 nucleotides read TGTGCCAGCAGCTCAACAGGGGAAAATCGCTACGAGCAGTACTTC. Protein sequence: CASSSTGENRYEQYF. This chain links TRBV13 with TRBJ2-7; 7 bases line up with TRBD1. CDR1 is PRHDT and CDR2 is FYEKMQ in the germline V gene (reference sequence). CDR3 length: 15 amino acids. Unmatched junction bases numbered 9, after V lost 4 bases and J lost 3 bases. The full variable domain, completed using reference TRBV13 and TRBJ2-7, is AAGVIQSPRHLIKEKRETATLKCYPIPRHDTVYWYQQGPGQDPQFLISFYEKMQSDKGSIPDRFSAQQFSDYHSELNMSSLELGDSALYFCASSSTGENRYEQYFGPGTRLTVT.